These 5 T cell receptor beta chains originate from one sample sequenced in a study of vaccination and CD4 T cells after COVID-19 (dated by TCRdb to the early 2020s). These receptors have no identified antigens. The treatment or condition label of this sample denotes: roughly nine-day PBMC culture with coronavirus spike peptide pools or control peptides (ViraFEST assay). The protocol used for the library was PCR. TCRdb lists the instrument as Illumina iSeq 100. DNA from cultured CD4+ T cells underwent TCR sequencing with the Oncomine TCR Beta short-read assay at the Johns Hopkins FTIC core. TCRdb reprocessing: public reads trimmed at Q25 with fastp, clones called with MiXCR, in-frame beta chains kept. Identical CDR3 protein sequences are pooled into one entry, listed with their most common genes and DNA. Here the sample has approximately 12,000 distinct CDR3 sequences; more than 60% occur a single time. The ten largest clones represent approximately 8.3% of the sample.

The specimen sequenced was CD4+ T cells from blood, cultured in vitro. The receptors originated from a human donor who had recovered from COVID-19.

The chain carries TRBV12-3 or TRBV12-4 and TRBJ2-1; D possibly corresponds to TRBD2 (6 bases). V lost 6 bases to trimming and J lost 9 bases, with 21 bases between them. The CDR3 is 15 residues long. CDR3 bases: TGTGCCAGCAGACACCGGACTAATCCGGAGGGTGAGCAGTTCTTC. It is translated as CASRHRTNPEGEQFF.

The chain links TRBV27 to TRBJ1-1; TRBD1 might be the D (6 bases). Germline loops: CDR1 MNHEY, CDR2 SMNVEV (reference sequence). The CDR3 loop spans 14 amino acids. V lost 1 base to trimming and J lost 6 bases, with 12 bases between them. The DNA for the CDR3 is TGTGCCAGCAGTTTATACACAGGGATCGCTGAAGCTTTCTTT. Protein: CASSLYTGIAEAFF.

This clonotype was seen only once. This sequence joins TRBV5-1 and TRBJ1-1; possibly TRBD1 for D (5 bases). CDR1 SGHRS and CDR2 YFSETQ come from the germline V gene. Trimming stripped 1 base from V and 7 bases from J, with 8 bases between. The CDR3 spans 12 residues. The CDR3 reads CASSLLGGEAFF. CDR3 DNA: TGCGCCAGCAGCTTGCTTGGGGGTGAAGCTTTCTTT. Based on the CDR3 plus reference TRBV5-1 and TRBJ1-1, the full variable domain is KAGVTQTPRYLIKTRGQQVTLSCSPISGHRSVSWYQQTPGQGLQFLFEYFSETQRNKGNFPGRFSGRQFSNSRSEMNVSTLELGDSALYLCASSLLGGEAFFGQGTRLTVV.

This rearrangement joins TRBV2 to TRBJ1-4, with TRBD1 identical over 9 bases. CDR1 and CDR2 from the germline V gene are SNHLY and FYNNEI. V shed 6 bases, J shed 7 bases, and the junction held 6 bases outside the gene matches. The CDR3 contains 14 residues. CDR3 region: CASRPGTGSEKLFF. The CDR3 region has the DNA TGTGCCAGCAGGCCCGGGACAGGGAGTGAAAAACTGTTTTTT.

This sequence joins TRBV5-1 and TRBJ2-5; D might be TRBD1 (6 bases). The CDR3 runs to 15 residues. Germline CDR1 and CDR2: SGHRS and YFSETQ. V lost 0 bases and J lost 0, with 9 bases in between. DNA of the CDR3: TGCGCCAGCAGCTTGGCGGGACACCACCAAGAGACCCAGTACTTC. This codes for CASSLAGHHQETQYF.